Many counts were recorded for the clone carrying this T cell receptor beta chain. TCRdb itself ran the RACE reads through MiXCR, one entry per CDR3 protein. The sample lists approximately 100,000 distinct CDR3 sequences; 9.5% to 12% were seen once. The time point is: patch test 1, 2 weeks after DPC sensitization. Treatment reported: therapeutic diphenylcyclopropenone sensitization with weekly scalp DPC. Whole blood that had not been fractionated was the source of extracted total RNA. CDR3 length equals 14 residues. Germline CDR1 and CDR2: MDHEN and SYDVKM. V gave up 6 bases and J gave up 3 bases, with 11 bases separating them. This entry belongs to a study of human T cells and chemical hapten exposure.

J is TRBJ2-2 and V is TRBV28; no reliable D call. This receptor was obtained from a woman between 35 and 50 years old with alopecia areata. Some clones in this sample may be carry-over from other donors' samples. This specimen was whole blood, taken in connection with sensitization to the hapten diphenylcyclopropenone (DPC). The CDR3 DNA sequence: TGTGCCAGCAGAAGCCGACAATACACCGGGGAGCTGTTTTTT. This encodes CASRSRQYTGELFF.